Listed below are T cell receptor beta chains from one sample, sequenced in a study of response to subunit inactivated influenza vaccine. Each CDR3 protein gets one entry after TCRdb re-called the RT-PCR reads with MiXCR. The sample records about 530,000 distinct CDR3 sequences, 10% to 15% being singletons. Material: PBMCs from blood, obtained roughly 48 days after vaccination. Receptors were obtained from a man aged 50 or older who received an inactivated influenza vaccine. Each CDR3 is given with its conserved first and last residue. Each record gives: CDR3 protein, CDR3 DNA, J gene, V gene, clone size, D gene. D genes are given only for firm matches. Not every row has a clone size; where given, it reads once, few, many or a size class.

CDR3aa: CAIKDRQEGYTF
CDR3nt: TGTGCCATCAAAGACAGGCAGGAGGGCTACACCTTC
j_gene: TRBJ1-2
v_gene: TRBV10-3
abundance: -
d_gene: -

CDR3aa: CSAVGFGTDTQYF
CDR3nt: TGCAGTGCTGTGGGGTTCGGCACAGATACGCAGTATTTT
j_gene: TRBJ2-3
v_gene: TRBV20-1
abundance: -
d_gene: -

CDR3aa: CASSLSLAGGGETQYF
CDR3nt: TGTGCCAGCAGTTTATCCTTAGCGGGAGGGGGCGAGACCCAGTACTTC
j_gene: TRBJ2-5
v_gene: TRBV28
abundance: many
d_gene: TRBD2

CDR3aa: CASSQGSKQYF
CDR3nt: TGTGCCAGCAGCCAAGGATCGAAGCAGTACTTC
j_gene: TRBJ2-7
v_gene: TRBV5-6
abundance: few
d_gene: -

CDR3aa: CASSFGQGVGEQYF
CDR3nt: TGCGCCAGCAGCTTCGGACAGGGGGTGGGCGAGCAGTACTTC
j_gene: TRBJ2-7
v_gene: TRBV5-1
abundance: -
d_gene: TRBD1

CDR3aa: CASRGQGRFEQYF
CDR3nt: TGTGCCAGCAGGGGACAGGGACGGTTCGAGCAGTACTTC
j_gene: TRBJ2-7
v_gene: TRBV12-3/TRBV12-4
abundance: few
d_gene: TRBD1

CDR3aa: CASSLGGGAFNEQFF
CDR3nt: TGTGCCAGCAGCTTAGGCGGGGGGGCTTTCAATGAGCAGTTCTTC
j_gene: TRBJ2-1
v_gene: TRBV7-6
abundance: -
d_gene: TRBD2

CDR3aa: CSARLRGYEQYF
CDR3nt: TGCAGTGCTAGATTGAGGGGGTACGAGCAGTACTTC
j_gene: TRBJ2-7
v_gene: TRBV20-1
abundance: many
d_gene: -

CDR3aa: CASSFEGRRLETQYF
CDR3nt: TGTGCCAGCAGCTTTGAGGGAAGGAGGTTGGAGACCCAGTACTTC
j_gene: TRBJ2-5
v_gene: TRBV7-9
abundance: -
d_gene: -

CDR3aa: CASSGHETGLPAYNEQFF
CDR3nt: TGTGCCAGCAGTGGACACGAAACCGGACTACCGGCCTACAATGAGCAGTTCTTC
j_gene: TRBJ2-1
v_gene: TRBV6-1
abundance: -
d_gene: -

CDR3aa: CASSLGPSGRANEQFF
CDR3nt: TGTGCCAGCAGCTTAGGTCCTAGCGGGAGGGCCAATGAGCAGTTCTTC
j_gene: TRBJ2-1
v_gene: TRBV11-2
abundance: -
d_gene: TRBD2

CDR3aa: CSVDFWLAGEVGELFF
CDR3nt: TGCAGCGTTGATTTTTGGCTAGCGGGAGAAGTGGGGGAGCTGTTTTTT
j_gene: TRBJ2-2
v_gene: TRBV29-1
abundance: few
d_gene: TRBD2

CDR3aa: CASRRTTYGYTF
CDR3nt: TGTGCCAGCAGGCGGACAACCTATGGCTACACCTTC
j_gene: TRBJ1-2
v_gene: TRBV12-3/TRBV12-4
abundance: many
d_gene: -

CDR3aa: CSASPPGPGGAFF
CDR3nt: TGCAGTGCTAGCCCCCCAGGGCCAGGCGGAGCTTTCTTT
j_gene: TRBJ1-1
v_gene: TRBV20-1
abundance: many
d_gene: -

CDR3aa: CSAGLPSTDTQYF
CDR3nt: TGCAGTGCGGGGCTACCTAGCACAGATACGCAGTATTTT
j_gene: TRBJ2-3
v_gene: TRBV20-1
abundance: -
d_gene: -

CDR3aa: CASSDSREQYF
CDR3nt: TGTGCCAGCAGTGATAGTAGAGAGCAGTACTTC
j_gene: TRBJ2-7
v_gene: TRBV2
abundance: -
d_gene: -

CDR3aa: CASSFRTSATDTQYF
CDR3nt: TGTGCCAGCAGCTTTAGGACTAGCGCTACAGATACGCAGTATTTT
j_gene: TRBJ2-3
v_gene: TRBV7-6
abundance: few
d_gene: TRBD2

CDR3aa: CASSILNNEQFF
CDR3nt: TGTGCCAGCAGTATACTAAACAATGAGCAGTTCTTC
j_gene: TRBJ2-1
v_gene: TRBV6-2/TRBV6-3
abundance: few
d_gene: -

CDR3aa: CSVGLYYEQYF
CDR3nt: TGCAGCGTTGGTTTGTATTACGAGCAGTACTTC
j_gene: TRBJ2-7
v_gene: TRBV29-1
abundance: -
d_gene: -

CDR3aa: CASSQRAGQLYNEQFF
CDR3nt: TGTGCCAGCAGCCAAAGGGCGGGACAGCTTTACAATGAGCAGTTCTTC
j_gene: TRBJ2-1
v_gene: TRBV27
abundance: few
d_gene: -

CDR3aa: CSVERTSGRSNEQFF
CDR3nt: TGCAGCGTTGAACGTACTAGCGGGAGGTCAAATGAGCAGTTCTTC
j_gene: TRBJ2-1
v_gene: TRBV29-1
abundance: few
d_gene: TRBD2

CDR3aa: CASSIQAPGEKLFF
CDR3nt: TGCGCCAGCAGCATACAAGCTCCTGGTGAAAAACTGTTTTTT
j_gene: TRBJ1-4
v_gene: TRBV4-3
abundance: -
d_gene: -

CDR3aa: CSGRNRGNTDTQYF
CDR3nt: TGCAGCGGTCGAAACAGGGGGAACACAGATACGCAGTATTTT
j_gene: TRBJ2-3
v_gene: TRBV29-1
abundance: -
d_gene: TRBD1

CDR3aa: CASSPRTGGTKYEQYF
CDR3nt: TGTGCCAGCAGCCCCCGGACAGGGGGCACCAAGTACGAGCAGTACTTC
j_gene: TRBJ2-7
v_gene: TRBV7-9
abundance: -
d_gene: TRBD1

CDR3aa: CASSRGATFTGELFF
CDR3nt: TGTGCCAGCAGCAGGGGGGCTACCTTCACCGGGGAGCTGTTTTTT
j_gene: TRBJ2-2
v_gene: TRBV4-2
abundance: many
d_gene: -

CDR3aa: CASALTSGTYEQYF
CDR3nt: TGTGCCAGCGCGCTCACTAGCGGAACCTACGAGCAGTACTTC
j_gene: TRBJ2-7
v_gene: TRBV6-1
abundance: -
d_gene: TRBD2

CDR3aa: CASSRMGQDNSPLHF
CDR3nt: TGTGCCAGCAGCCGTATGGGACAGGATAATTCACCCCTCCACTTT
j_gene: TRBJ1-6
v_gene: TRBV4-2
abundance: -
d_gene: TRBD1

CDR3aa: CASSLGGNIQYF
CDR3nt: TGTGCCAGCAGCTTGGGCGGGAACATTCAGTACTTC
j_gene: TRBJ2-4
v_gene: TRBV5-6
abundance: many
d_gene: -